The 7 T cell receptor beta chains in this list originate from one sample, sequenced in a study of control samples from healthy donors and cancer patients (dated by TCRdb to the early 2020s). The library came from the immunoSEQ multiplex PCR assay. Drawn from immuneACCESS, this table holds only the in-frame rearrangements with V and J called that TCRdb kept. Clones are partly lost; checked studies trace under half to an unresolved V gene and leave the rest unexplained. The sample table records under 200,000 clones; 93% of these occur just once. The ten largest clones add up to 4.1% of the sample. The sequenced sample consisted of blood. The receptors derive from a woman aged 55 to 70 in good health.

The chain combines TRBV6-5 with TRBJ1-2; D is undetermined. V gave up 6 bases and J gave up 7 bases, with 12 bases separating them. The V gene's germline CDR1 is MNHEY and CDR2 SVGAGI. The CDR3 is 12 residues long. In DNA form, the CDR3 reads TGTGCCAGCAGCCGGCCAGGCGGTGGCTACACCTTC. It encodes CASSRPGGGYTF.

The V gene is TRBV5-1, the J gene TRBJ1-2; no definite D call. The germline gives CDR1 SGHRS, CDR2 YFSETQ. V lost 3 bases to trimming and J lost 0 bases, with 3 bases between them. The CDR3 is 12 amino acids. CDR3 coding DNA: TGCGCCAGCAGCTGGGCTAACTATGGCTACACCTTC. It is translated as CASSWANYGYTF.

The CDR3 spells CASSQDKAGLAGGTQYF. CDR3 coding DNA: TGCGCCAGCAGCCAAGATAAGGCGGGACTAGCGGGGGGTACGCAGTATTTT. The chain joins TRBV4-1 to TRBJ2-3; TRBD2 agrees at 15 bases. Per the germline V gene, CDR1 is MGHRA and CDR2 is YSYEKL. The CDR3 runs to 17 residues. J was trimmed by 8 bases and V by 0 bases; bases with no gene match: 6.

Worth noting for this clone: Other DNA sequences in this specimen translate into the identical CDR3. The chain is built from TRBV30 and TRBJ2-7, with D possibly called TRBD1 or TRBD2 (6 bases each). Trimming removed 8 bases from V and 2 bases from J, with 19 bases in between. The V gene's germline CDR1 is GTSNPN and CDR2 SVGIG (reference sequence). This CDR3 is built from 14 residues. The CDR3 spells CAGGRGGPTYEQYF. For the CDR3, the DNA is TGTGCCGGGGGGCGAGGGGGGCCGACCTACGAGCAGTACTTC.

This clone came up once. The V gene is TRBV5-1, the J gene TRBJ1-1; 7 nucleotides match TRBD1. Trimming cost V 2 bases and J 1 base; bases outside gene matches: 5. Germline CDR1 and CDR2: SGHRS and YFSETQ. This CDR3 spans 15 amino acids. The CDR3 DNA reads as TGCGCCAGCAGCTTTGTCCCAGGGGGGAACACTGAAGCTTTCTTT. It specifies CASSFVPGGNTEAFF.

This sequence joins TRBV18 and TRBJ1-2; no firm D call. The CDR3 sequence is 17 residues long. V was shortened by 2 bases and J by 1 base, with 17 bases between the two germline ends. The germline CDR1 and CDR2 sequences are KGHSH and LQKENI. The CDR3 spells CASSPSMTLRYNYGYTF. DNA of the CDR3: TGTGCCAGCTCACCAAGTATGACACTACGTTATAACTATGGCTACACCTTC.

This chain joins TRBV7-9 and TRBJ1-5; the D gene is possibly TRBD1 (5 bases). The germline CDR1 and CDR2 sequences are SEHNR and FQNEAQ (reference sequence). V was shortened by 3 bases and J by 0 bases, with 9 bases between the two germline ends. This CDR3 contains 15 residues. For the CDR3, the DNA is TGTGCCAGCAGCTTTGGGGGGGATAGCAATCAGCCCCAGCATTTT. This codes for CASSFGGDSNQPQHF.